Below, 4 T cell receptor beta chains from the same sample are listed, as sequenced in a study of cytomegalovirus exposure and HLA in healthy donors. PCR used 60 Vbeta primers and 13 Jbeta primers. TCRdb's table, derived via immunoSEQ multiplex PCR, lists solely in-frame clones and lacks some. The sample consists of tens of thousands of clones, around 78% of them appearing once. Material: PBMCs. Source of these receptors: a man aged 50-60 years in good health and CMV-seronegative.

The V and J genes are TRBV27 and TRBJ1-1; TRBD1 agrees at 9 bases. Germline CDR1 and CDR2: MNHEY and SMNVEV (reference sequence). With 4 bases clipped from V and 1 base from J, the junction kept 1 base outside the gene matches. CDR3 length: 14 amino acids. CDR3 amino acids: CASSSQGANTEAFF. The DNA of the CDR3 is TGTGCCAGCAGTTCACAGGGGGCGAACACTGAAGCTTTCTTT.

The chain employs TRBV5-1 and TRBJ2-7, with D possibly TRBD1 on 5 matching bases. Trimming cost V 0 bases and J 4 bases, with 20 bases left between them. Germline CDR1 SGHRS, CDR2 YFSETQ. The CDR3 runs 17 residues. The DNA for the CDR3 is TGCGCCAGCAGCTTGGAGGTCGGTCAGGGTATTTTGTACGAGCAGTACTTC. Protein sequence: CASSLEVGQGILYEQYF.

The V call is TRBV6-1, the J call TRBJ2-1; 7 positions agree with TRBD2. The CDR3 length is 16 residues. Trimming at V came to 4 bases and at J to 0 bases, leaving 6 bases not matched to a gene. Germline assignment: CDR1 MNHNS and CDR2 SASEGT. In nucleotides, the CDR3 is TGTGCCAGCAGTGCCGGGACTACGAGCTCCTACAATGAGCAGTTCTTC. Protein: CASSAGTTSSYNEQFF.

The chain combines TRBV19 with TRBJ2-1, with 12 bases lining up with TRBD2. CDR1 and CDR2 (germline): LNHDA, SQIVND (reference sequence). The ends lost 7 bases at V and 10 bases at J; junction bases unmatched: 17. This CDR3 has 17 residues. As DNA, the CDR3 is TGTGCCAGTATTCCACAAGGGCGACTAGCGGGAGTTGGGGAGCAGTTCTTC. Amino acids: CASIPQGRLAGVGEQFF.